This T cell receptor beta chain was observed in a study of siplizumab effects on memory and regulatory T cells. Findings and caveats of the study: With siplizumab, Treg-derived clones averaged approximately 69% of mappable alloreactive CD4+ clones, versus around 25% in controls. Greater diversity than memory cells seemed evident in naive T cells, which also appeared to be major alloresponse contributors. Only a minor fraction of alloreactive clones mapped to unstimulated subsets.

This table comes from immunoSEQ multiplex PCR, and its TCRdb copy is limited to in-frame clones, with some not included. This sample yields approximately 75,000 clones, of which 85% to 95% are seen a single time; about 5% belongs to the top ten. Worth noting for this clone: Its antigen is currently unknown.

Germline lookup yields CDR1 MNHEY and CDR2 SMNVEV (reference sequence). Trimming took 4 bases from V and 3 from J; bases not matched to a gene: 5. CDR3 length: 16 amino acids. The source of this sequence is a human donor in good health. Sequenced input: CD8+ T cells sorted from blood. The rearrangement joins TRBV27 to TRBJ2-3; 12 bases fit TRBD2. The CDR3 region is CASSYLLAGGTDTQYF. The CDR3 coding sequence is TGTGCCAGCAGTTATCTACTAGCGGGGGGTACAGATACGCAGTATTTT.